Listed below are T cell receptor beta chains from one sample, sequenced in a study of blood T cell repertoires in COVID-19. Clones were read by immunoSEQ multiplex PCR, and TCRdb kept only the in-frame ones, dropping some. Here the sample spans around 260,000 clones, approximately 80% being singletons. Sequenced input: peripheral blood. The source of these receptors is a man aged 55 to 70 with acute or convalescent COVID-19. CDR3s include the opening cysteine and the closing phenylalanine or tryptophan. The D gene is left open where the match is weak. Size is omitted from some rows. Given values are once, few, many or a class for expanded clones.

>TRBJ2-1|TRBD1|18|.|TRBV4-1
TGCGCCAGCCGCCCAAATCACAGGGGGGAAAGCTCCTACAATGAGCAGTTCTTC
CASRPNHRGESSYNEQFF
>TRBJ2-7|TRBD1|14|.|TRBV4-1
TGCGCCAGCAGCCGCCAACAGGGGGCAGGGGAGCAGTACTTC
CASSRQQGAGEQYF
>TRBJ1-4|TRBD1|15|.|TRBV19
TGTGCCAGTTCCCCGAATAGGGACAGGGGTGAAAAACTGTTTTTT
CASSPNRDRGEKLFF
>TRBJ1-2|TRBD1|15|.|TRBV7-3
TGTGCCAGCAGCTTAGGGCAGGGACAGGGTTATAGCTACACCTTC
CASSLGQGQGYSYTF
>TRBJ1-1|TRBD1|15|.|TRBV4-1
TGCGCCAGCAGCCATCGGGGACAGGGGGCCCCTGAAGCTTTCTTT
CASSHRGQGAPEAFF
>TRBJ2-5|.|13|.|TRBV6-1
TGTGCCAGCAGTGATTGGGCCGAAGAGACCCAGTACTTC
CASSDWAEETQYF
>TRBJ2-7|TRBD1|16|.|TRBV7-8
TGTGCCAGCAGCTTAGATTCGGGACAGAGCTACTACGAGCAGTACTTC
CASSLDSGQSYYEQYF
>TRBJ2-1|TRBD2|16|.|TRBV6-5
TGTGCCAGCAGTTACGGTGGGACTAGCCTTGGCAATGAGCAGTTCTTC
CASSYGGTSLGNEQFF
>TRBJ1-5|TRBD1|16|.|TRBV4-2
TGTGCCAGCAGCCAAGGGGAAGGGGGCGCAGGTCAGCCCCAGCATTTT
CASSQGEGGAGQPQHF
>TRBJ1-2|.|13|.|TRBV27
TGTGCCAGCAGCCAACTCGGTACTTATGGCTACACCTTC
CASSQLGTYGYTF
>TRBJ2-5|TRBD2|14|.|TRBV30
TGTGCCTGGAGTGTCGGGGGGGTCTGGGAGACCCAGTACTTC
CAWSVGGVWETQYF
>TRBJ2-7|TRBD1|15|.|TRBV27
TGTGCCAGCAGTTCCTCCCGGGACAGGGGTGGCGAGCAGTACTTC
CASSSSRDRGGEQYF
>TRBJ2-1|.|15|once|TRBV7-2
TGTGCCAGCAGCTTAGTGGCAGGGAGGAACAATGAGCAGTTCTTC
CASSLVAGRNNEQFF
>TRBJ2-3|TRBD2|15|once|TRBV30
TGTGCCTGGACTGAGCGGGGGATTAGCACAGATACGCAGTATTTT
CAWTERGISTDTQYF
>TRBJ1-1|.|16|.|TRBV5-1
TGCGCCAGCAGCTTGGCCTATCGGGGGAAGAACACTGAAGCTTTCTTT
CASSLAYRGKNTEAFF
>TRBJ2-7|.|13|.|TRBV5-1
TGCGCCAGCAAGGCGGTGAGTGGATACGAGCAGTACTTC
CASKAVSGYEQYF
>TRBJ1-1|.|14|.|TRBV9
TGTGCCAGCAGCCTTTGGGGCACAGACACTGAAGCTTTCTTT
CASSLWGTDTEAFF
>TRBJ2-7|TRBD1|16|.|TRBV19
TGTGCCAGTAGTACTTATCCGGGACAGGGGTCCTACGAGCAGTACTTC
CASSTYPGQGSYEQYF
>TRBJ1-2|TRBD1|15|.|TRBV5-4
TGTGCCAGCAGCTCCCGGGACAGGGGGCAGGATGGCTACACCTTC
CASSSRDRGQDGYTF
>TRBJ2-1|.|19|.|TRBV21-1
TGTGCCAGCAGCGCGCTTCCCAGGGGGACTCCCCAACAATCGAATGAGCAGTTCTTC
CASSALPRGTPQQSNEQFF
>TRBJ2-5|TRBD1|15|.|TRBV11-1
TGTGCCAGCAGCCAATTTGGGACAGTCCAAGAGACCCAGTACTTC
CASSQFGTVQETQYF
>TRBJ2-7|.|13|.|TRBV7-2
TGTGCCAGCAGCCTAGACTACTACTACGAGCAGTACTTC
CASSLDYYYEQYF
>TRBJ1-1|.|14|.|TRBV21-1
TGTGCCAGCAGCGGAGGGGTAATGAACACTGAAGCTTTCTTT
CASSGGVMNTEAFF
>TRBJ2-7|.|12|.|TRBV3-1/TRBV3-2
TGTGCCAGCAGCCAAGTAAGCCACGAGCAGTACTTC
CASSQVSHEQYF
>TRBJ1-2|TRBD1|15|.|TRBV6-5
TGTGCCAGCAGATCCGGACAGGAAGCTAACTATGGCTACACCTTC
CASRSGQEANYGYTF
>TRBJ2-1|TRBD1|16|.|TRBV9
TGTGCCAGCAGCGTGAGGACAGGGGTCGCTAACAATGAGCAGTTCTTC
CASSVRTGVANNEQFF
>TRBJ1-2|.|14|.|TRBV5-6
TGTGCCAGCAGGGCCGGGAATATGAACTATGGCTACACCTTC
CASRAGNMNYGYTF
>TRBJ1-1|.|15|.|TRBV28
TGTGCCAGCAAGGGCTCTCAGGGGCGGAACACTGAAGCTTTCTTT
CASKGSQGRNTEAFF